One sample yielded the 16 T cell receptor beta chains listed below, sequenced in a study of blood T cell repertoires in COVID-19. TCRdb's table, derived via immunoSEQ multiplex PCR, lists solely in-frame clones and lacks some. In the table there are about 190,000 clones, roughly 83% of which are singletons. Source material: PBMCs or T cells enriched from blood (not recorded which). These receptors came from a woman aged 25 to 39 who had recovered from COVID-19.

Concerning this clone: The same CDR3 is also encoded by other DNA sequences in this sample. The chain is built from TRBV28 and TRBJ1-5; D is possibly TRBD1 (6 bases). Germline-derived CDR1 and CDR2 are MDHEN and SYDVKM. This CDR3 is 15 amino acids long. Trimming took 1 base from V and 2 from J, leaving 9 bases between them. The CDR3 DNA follows: TGTGCCAGCAGTTTATCGACAGGCGGCAATCAGCCCCAGCATTTT. Its translation: CASSLSTGGNQPQHF.

The chain recombines TRBV28 with TRBJ2-7, with D perhaps matching TRBD1 (5 bases). This CDR3 comprises 15 residues. V shed 2 bases and J shed 0 bases, with 11 bases lying between them. Germline V gene data show CDR1 as MDHEN and CDR2 as SYDVKM. The CDR3 loop reads CASSLIGASSYEQYV. The CDR3 DNA reads as TGTGCCAGCAGTTTAATAGGGGCATCCTCCTACGAGCAGTACGTC.

The sample holds a few counts of this clone. This chain connects TRBV10-2 to TRBJ1-3; 8 bases are shared with TRBD1. Germline V CDR1 and CDR2: WSHSY, SAAADI. V lost 5 bases and J lost 3; bases outside the gene matches: 3. The CDR3 extends over 14 amino acids. The CDR3 DNA sequence: TGCGCCAGCAGTCTGGACAGGGATGGAAACACCATATATTTT. This codes for CASSLDRDGNTIYF.

This clone was seen only a few times. The chain links TRBV10-3 to TRBJ1-5; 7 nucleotides agree with TRBD1. The V segment lost 6 bases and the J segment 7 bases; nucleotides outside the gene matches: 3. The germline V gene has CDR1 ENHRY and CDR2 SYGVKD. The CDR3 runs to 12 residues. This chain's CDR3 is CAISLQGQPQHF. CDR3 in DNA: TGTGCCATCAGCCTACAGGGGCAGCCCCAGCATTTT.

This clone was observed once. This rearrangement joins TRBV7-2 to TRBJ2-2; 9 positions match TRBD2. Unmatched junction bases numbered 3, after V lost 5 bases and J lost 5 bases. This CDR3 has 14 residues. Germline CDR1 is SGHTA and CDR2 is FQGNSA. The CDR3 DNA follows: TGTGCCAGCAGCCCGACTAGCGGTACCGGGGAGCTGTTTTTT. Translation: CASSPTSGTGELFF.

The chain couples TRBV27 to TRBJ1-4; D possibly corresponds to TRBD1 (5 bases). This CDR3 is 15 amino acids long. CDR1 MNHEY and CDR2 SMNVEV come from the germline V gene (reference sequence). The V end was cut by 6 bases, the J end by 7 bases, with 18 bases between. CDR3 sequence (DNA): TGTGCCAGCAGGGCTGCCGTGGGACTGCCTGAAAAACTGTTTTTT. Residues: CASRAAVGLPEKLFF.

The chain is built from TRBV7-9 and TRBJ2-1; TRBD1 is a possible D gene (5 bases). The CDR3 loop spans 14 amino acids. V dropped 5 bases and J dropped 4 bases, with 12 bases sitting between them. CDR1 and CDR2 from the germline V gene are SEHNR and FQNEAQ (reference sequence). The CDR3 sequence: CASSGQGKYNEQFF. Here the CDR3 DNA reads TGTGCCAGCAGCGGGCAGGGAAAGTACAATGAGCAGTTCTTC.

The rearrangement links TRBV24-1 to TRBJ1-5; no definite D call. This CDR3 contains 16 residues. The germline V gene has CDR1 KGHDR and CDR2 SFDVKD. V lost 5 bases, J lost 0 bases, and 13 bases lay in between. CDR3: CATSVIIRYSNQPQHF. CDR3 DNA: TGTGCCACCAGTGTGATTATCCGGTATAGCAATCAGCCCCAGCATTTT.

This chain joins TRBV28 and TRBJ1-2, with 7 positions matching TRBD1. The CDR3 has 14 amino acids. Trimming at V came to 5 bases and at J to 3 bases, leaving 6 bases not matched to a gene. Per the germline V gene, CDR1 is MDHEN and CDR2 is SYDVKM. CDR3 protein: CASSPQQGYYGYTF. CDR3 bases: TGTGCCAGCAGTCCACAACAGGGGTACTATGGCTACACCTTC.

V usage is TRBV27 and J usage is TRBJ2-2; 8 bases match TRBD1. The junction had 8 bases not matched to a gene; V was cut back by 6 bases and J by 5 bases. The CDR3 sequence is 15 residues long. Germline values: CDR1 MNHEY, CDR2 SMNVEV (reference sequence). The CDR3 coding sequence is TGTGCCAGCAGGGGACAGGTGGTTAGAACCGGGGAGCTGTTTTTT. This translates into CASRGQVVRTGELFF.

This clone was observed once. This chain connects TRBV6-4 to TRBJ1-1; 8 bases line up with TRBD1. The CDR3 runs to 17 residues. Germline V CDR1 and CDR2: MRHNA, SNTAGT. Unmatched junction bases numbered 15, after V lost 9 bases and J lost 0 bases. CDR3: CARGYRGQGRVNTEAFF. The CDR3 DNA is TGTGCCAGGGGCTACCGAGGACAGGGACGGGTGAACACTGAAGCTTTCTTT.

The chain uses TRBV12-3 or TRBV12-4 and TRBJ1-5, with unresolved D. The CDR3 covers 13 residues. V was cut by 6 bases and J by 7 bases, with 13 bases left in between. The CDR3 nucleotides are TGTGCCAGCAGCAAAAGAGAGGGCCAGCCCCAGCATTTT. Amino acid sequence: CASSKREGQPQHF.

This rearrangement joins TRBV19 to TRBJ2-2; D remains unclear. V was trimmed by 3 bases and J by 0 bases, leaving 11 bases between them. Germline values: CDR1 LNHDA, CDR2 SQIVND (reference sequence). The CDR3 runs to 16 residues. This CDR3 is CASSILPVSNTGELFF. The CDR3 coding sequence is TGTGCCAGTAGTATTCTTCCAGTTTCGAACACCGGGGAGCTGTTTTTT.

The chain combines TRBV7-2 with TRBJ1-5, with D possibly matching TRBD1 (6 bases). This CDR3 is built from 15 residues. The V end was cut by 0 bases, the J end by 7 bases, with 13 bases between. Germline V lookup: CDR1 SGHTA, CDR2 FQGNSA. The CDR3 DNA follows: TGTGCCAGCAGCTTAGCGCCAGGGGCGAGCCAGCCCCAGCATTTT. Its translation is CASSLAPGASQPQHF.

This chain links TRBV15 with TRBJ1-4, with D perhaps matching TRBD1 (5 bases). V lost 4 bases and J 2 bases, leaving 8 bases between the germline ends. The CDR3 runs 14 residues. CDR1 LNHNV and CDR2 YYDKDF come from the germline V gene (reference sequence). In DNA, the CDR3 is TGTGCCACCAGCATCCGGGGGACTAATGAAAAACTGTTTTTT. Its protein is CATSIRGTNEKLFF.

The gene calls are TRBV6-4 and TRBJ1-1; the match to TRBD1 covers 9 bases. The germline V gene has CDR1 MRHNA and CDR2 SNTAGT. The CDR3 runs 16 residues. The J segment lost 5 bases and the V segment lost 8 bases, leaving 15 bases of the junction unmatched. The CDR3 loop reads CASYPTGGSQGTEAFF. CDR3 nucleotide sequence: TGTGCCAGCTACCCGACAGGGGGGTCCCAGGGTACTGAAGCTTTCTTT.